These T cell receptor beta chains were read from a single sample in a study of T cell responses to AZD1222 COVID-19 vaccine. Sequencing used immunoSEQ multiplex PCR; TCRdb keeps in-frame clones, though not all of them. The table lists more than 85,000 clones, around nine tenths of them singletons. The sequencing used peripheral blood, collected on day 0 of AZD1222 vaccination. Receptors originate from an adult in good health. Both conserved end residues are part of each CDR3. A D gene is named only where the DNA matches it firmly. Clone size is stated in some rows and not others, as once, few, many or a class when expanded.

v_call: TRBV7-2; clone_size: few; d_call: .; j_call: TRBJ2-5; cdr3_nt: TGTGCCAGCAGCTTATCAGGGGCCCTTACCTGGGAGACCCAGTACTTC; cdr3_aa: CASSLSGALTWETQYF
v_call: TRBV7-9; clone_size: .; d_call: .; j_call: TRBJ2-1; cdr3_nt: TGTGCCAGCAGCCTTAGCGGTGAGCAGTTCTTC; cdr3_aa: CASSLSGEQFF
v_call: TRBV7-3; clone_size: .; d_call: TRBD1; j_call: TRBJ1-2; cdr3_nt: TGTGCCAGCAGCAACGGACAGGGGAAGATCGATGGCTACACCTTC; cdr3_aa: CASSNGQGKIDGYTF
v_call: TRBV7-2; clone_size: .; d_call: .; j_call: TRBJ1-1; cdr3_nt: TGTGCCAGCAGCTTAGGTCAGGGTCGTGAAGCTTTCTTT; cdr3_aa: CASSLGQGREAFF
v_call: TRBV10-3; clone_size: .; d_call: TRBD1; j_call: TRBJ2-7; cdr3_nt: TGTGCCATCAGTGAAAACAGGGGGCGAGAGCAGTACTTC; cdr3_aa: CAISENRGREQYF
v_call: TRBV29-1; clone_size: .; d_call: TRBD1; j_call: TRBJ2-7; cdr3_nt: TGCAGCGTTGAAGCCGCGGGACAGGGCTACGAGCAGTACTTC; cdr3_aa: CSVEAAGQGYEQYF
v_call: TRBV4-3; clone_size: .; d_call: .; j_call: TRBJ2-2; cdr3_nt: TGCGCCAGCAGAAGGGTGAACACCGGGGAGCTGTTTTTT; cdr3_aa: CASRRVNTGELFF
v_call: TRBV5-1; clone_size: .; d_call: .; j_call: TRBJ2-5; cdr3_nt: TGCGCCAGCAGCTGGAATCCGGGATTGGGGGAAGAGACCCAGTACTTC; cdr3_aa: CASSWNPGLGEETQYF
v_call: TRBV3-1/TRBV3-2; clone_size: .; d_call: .; j_call: TRBJ1-5; cdr3_nt: TGTGCCAGCAGCCAACACCAGGCGGCGGGTCAGCCCCAGCATTTT; cdr3_aa: CASSQHQAAGQPQHF
v_call: TRBV7-9; clone_size: .; d_call: .; j_call: TRBJ1-1; cdr3_nt: TGTGCCAGCACCCCCGGATCCTTCCGCACTGAAGCTTTCTTT; cdr3_aa: CASTPGSFRTEAFF
v_call: TRBV28; clone_size: .; d_call: TRBD1; j_call: TRBJ1-1; cdr3_nt: TGTGCCAGCAGTTTAGGGACAGGGGCGGTTCGTGGTTTCTTT; cdr3_aa: CASSLGTGAVRGFF
v_call: TRBV11-2; clone_size: once; d_call: .; j_call: TRBJ1-1; cdr3_nt: TGTGCCAGCAGCCCTTGGAGGGGTACTGAAGCTTTCTTT; cdr3_aa: CASSPWRGTEAFF
v_call: TRBV7-2; clone_size: .; d_call: TRBD1; j_call: TRBJ1-4; cdr3_nt: TGTGCCAGCAGCCGGGACAGGGTAAATGAAAAACTGTTTTTT; cdr3_aa: CASSRDRVNEKLFF
v_call: TRBV27; clone_size: .; d_call: TRBD1; j_call: TRBJ1-1; cdr3_nt: TGTGCCAGCAGGAGACAGGGCCGGGGGACTGAAGCTTTCTTT; cdr3_aa: CASRRQGRGTEAFF
v_call: TRBV19; clone_size: .; d_call: .; j_call: TRBJ1-3; cdr3_nt: TGTGCCAGTAGTATCGACCCAGCGCTATACTCTGGAAACACCATATATTTT; cdr3_aa: CASSIDPALYSGNTIYF
v_call: TRBV9; clone_size: .; d_call: TRBD1; j_call: TRBJ1-1; cdr3_nt: TGTGCCAGCAGCCGTCAGGGGGCGGGCACTGAAGCTTTCTTT; cdr3_aa: CASSRQGAGTEAFF
v_call: TRBV6-1; clone_size: .; d_call: .; j_call: TRBJ2-5; cdr3_nt: TGTGCCAGCAGTGAAGCGCTTCAAGCGTACAGGGAGACCCAGTACTTC; cdr3_aa: CASSEALQAYRETQYF
v_call: TRBV3-1/TRBV3-2; clone_size: .; d_call: .; j_call: TRBJ2-1; cdr3_nt: TGTGCCAGCAGTCATGGAATTAGGGAGTCCAATGAGCAGTTCTTC; cdr3_aa: CASSHGIRESNEQFF
v_call: TRBV15; clone_size: .; d_call: .; j_call: TRBJ2-6; cdr3_nt: TGTGCCACCAGCAGAGTAAAAGTCAGGGACGTCCTGACTTTC; cdr3_aa: CATSRVKVRDVLTF
v_call: TRBV7-9; clone_size: .; d_call: .; j_call: TRBJ2-2; cdr3_nt: TGTGCCAGCAGCTTAGCGGGGCCCGGGGAGCTGTTTTTT; cdr3_aa: CASSLAGPGELFF
v_call: TRBV15; clone_size: .; d_call: TRBD1; j_call: TRBJ2-7; cdr3_nt: TGTGCCACCAGCAGAAACAGGGGTTTCTACGAGCAGTACTTC; cdr3_aa: CATSRNRGFYEQYF
v_call: TRBV11-2; clone_size: .; d_call: TRBD2; j_call: TRBJ2-7; cdr3_nt: TGTGCCAGCAGGGGGAGGGGTCTTCACGAGCAGTACTTC; cdr3_aa: CASRGRGLHEQYF
v_call: TRBV5-1; clone_size: few; d_call: TRBD2; j_call: TRBJ2-2; cdr3_nt: TGCGCCAGCAGATCAGGACTAGCGGGATCTAACACCGGGGAGCTGTTTTTT; cdr3_aa: CASRSGLAGSNTGELFF
v_call: TRBV7-2; clone_size: .; d_call: .; j_call: TRBJ1-1; cdr3_nt: TGTGCCAGCAGCATAATGCCGGGCACTGAAGCTTTCTTT; cdr3_aa: CASSIMPGTEAFF
v_call: TRBV2; clone_size: .; d_call: TRBD1; j_call: TRBJ2-5; cdr3_nt: TGTGCCAGCAGCAGGGGGCGCGGAGAGACCCAGTACTTC; cdr3_aa: CASSRGRGETQYF
v_call: TRBV9; clone_size: .; d_call: .; j_call: TRBJ2-3; cdr3_nt: TGTGCCAGCAGCCCTAACCCCGGACTGGGACCGAGCACAGATACGCAGTATTTT; cdr3_aa: CASSPNPGLGPSTDTQYF
v_call: TRBV9; clone_size: .; d_call: TRBD2; j_call: TRBJ2-3; cdr3_nt: TGTGCCAGCAGCCTCCGCCTTCTAGCGGGGGTAGGTGCAGATACGCAGTATTTT; cdr3_aa: CASSLRLLAGVGADTQYF
v_call: TRBV7-6; clone_size: many; d_call: TRBD2; j_call: TRBJ2-7; cdr3_nt: TGTGCCAGCAGCTTAGACGAGACTAGCGGGGGCGAGCAGTACTTC; cdr3_aa: CASSLDETSGGEQYF
v_call: TRBV28; clone_size: .; d_call: .; j_call: TRBJ1-1; cdr3_nt: TGTGCCAGCAGTTCCCCTTCCTCAAACACTGAAGCTTTCTTT; cdr3_aa: CASSSPSSNTEAFF
v_call: TRBV5-6; clone_size: .; d_call: .; j_call: TRBJ2-3; cdr3_nt: TGTGCCAGCAGCCGCACTAGCTTTAGCACAGATACGCAGTATTTT; cdr3_aa: CASSRTSFSTDTQYF
v_call: TRBV20-1; clone_size: .; d_call: .; j_call: TRBJ2-4; cdr3_nt: TGCAGTGCTAAGCCCGGAAACATTCAGTACTTC; cdr3_aa: CSAKPGNIQYF
v_call: TRBV5-8; clone_size: few; d_call: .; j_call: TRBJ1-3; cdr3_nt: TGTGCCAGCAGCTTCCGGGCCAAAGGCGGCACCATATATTTT; cdr3_aa: CASSFRAKGGTIYF
v_call: TRBV2; clone_size: few; d_call: TRBD2; j_call: TRBJ2-3; cdr3_nt: TGTGCCAGCAGTCCCTTGCGGGGGGGCGCAGATACGCAGTATTTT; cdr3_aa: CASSPLRGGADTQYF
v_call: TRBV7-2; clone_size: few; d_call: TRBD1; j_call: TRBJ2-2; cdr3_nt: TGTGCCATCGACGGACAGGGGGCCGGCACCGGGGAGCTGTTTTTT; cdr3_aa: CAIDGQGAGTGELFF
v_call: TRBV18; clone_size: once; d_call: .; j_call: TRBJ2-1; cdr3_nt: TGTGCCAGCTCACCACTACAAGGGACGAACAATGAGCAGTTCTTC; cdr3_aa: CASSPLQGTNNEQFF
v_call: TRBV7-3; clone_size: .; d_call: TRBD2; j_call: TRBJ2-7; cdr3_nt: TGTGCCAGCAGCTCGGGACTAGCGGGGGGCACGCAGTACTTC; cdr3_aa: CASSSGLAGGTQYF
v_call: TRBV27; clone_size: .; d_call: TRBD1; j_call: TRBJ1-4; cdr3_nt: TGTGCCAGCAGTTCTAAGCCTCGGACAGGGGCTCATGAAAAACTGTTTTTT; cdr3_aa: CASSSKPRTGAHEKLFF
v_call: TRBV5-4; clone_size: few; d_call: .; j_call: TRBJ1-2; cdr3_nt: TGTGCCAGCAGCACCCTAACAGGGACCTATGGCTACACCTTC; cdr3_aa: CASSTLTGTYGYTF
v_call: TRBV11-2; clone_size: .; d_call: .; j_call: TRBJ2-3; cdr3_nt: TGTGCCAGCAGTTTTCCGGGAAGCACAGATACGCAGTATTTT; cdr3_aa: CASSFPGSTDTQYF
v_call: TRBV19; clone_size: .; d_call: .; j_call: TRBJ1-4; cdr3_nt: TGTGCCAGTAGGCGGACCCCCGGCACAACTAATGAAAAACTGTTTTTT; cdr3_aa: CASRRTPGTTNEKLFF
v_call: TRBV18; clone_size: .; d_call: TRBD1; j_call: TRBJ2-7; cdr3_nt: TGTGCCAGCTCACCAGGACAGGGACAGTCCTTCGAGCAGTACTTC; cdr3_aa: CASSPGQGQSFEQYF